Listed below are T cell receptor beta chains from one sample, sequenced in a study of OX40 agonist ivuxolimab in advanced cancers. The data were produced by immunoSEQ multiplex PCR, yet TCRdb's version contains in-frame clones alone and is incomplete. The table includes tens of thousands of clones, roughly 78% detected once. Source: CD4+ or CD8+ T cells sorted from blood, taken in a trial of the OX40 agonist ivuxolimab. These receptor sequences come from an adult with an advanced solid tumor such as melanoma, head and neck, liver or kidney cancer. CDR3s include the opening cysteine and the closing phenylalanine or tryptophan. Each record gives: V gene, J gene, D gene, CDR3 protein, CDR3 DNA. A D gene is named only where the DNA matches it firmly.

V: TRBV7-2; J: TRBJ1-5; D: -; CDR3: CASSRQGNQPQHF; DNA: TGTGCCAGCAGCCGGCAGGGCAATCAGCCCCAGCATTTT
V: TRBV10-2; J: TRBJ2-5; D: -; CDR3: CASSEFGVETQYF; DNA: TGCGCCAGCAGTGAGTTCGGGGTAGAGACCCAGTACTTC
V: TRBV4-2; J: TRBJ2-7; D: TRBD1; CDR3: CASSLVGGRGPGEQYF; DNA: TGTGCCAGCAGCCTCGTTGGGGGCAGGGGGCCGGGAGAGCAGTACTTC
V: TRBV5-1; J: TRBJ2-3; D: TRBD2; CDR3: CASTRGGSTDTQYF; DNA: TGCGCCAGCACTCGGGGAGGGTCCACAGATACGCAGTATTTT
V: TRBV18; J: TRBJ1-1; D: -; CDR3: CASSTSYRVLNTEAFF; DNA: TGTGCCAGCTCAACCTCCTACAGGGTTCTGAACACTGAAGCTTTCTTT
V: TRBV2; J: TRBJ1-4; D: -; CDR3: CASSARQGRSEKLFF; DNA: TGTGCCAGCAGTGCTAGGCAGGGCCGTAGTGAAAAACTGTTTTTT
V: TRBV5-1; J: TRBJ2-3; D: -; CDR3: CASSLAAGNTDTQYF; DNA: TGCGCCAGCAGCTTGGCCGCGGGGAACACAGATACGCAGTATTTT
V: TRBV6-1; J: TRBJ2-1; D: -; CDR3: CASSEVFLRSEQFF; DNA: TGTGCCAGCAGTGAAGTATTTCTCAGGAGTGAGCAGTTCTTC
V: TRBV29-1; J: TRBJ2-7; D: TRBD1; CDR3: CSVTPGQGTNEQYF; DNA: TGCAGCGTAACACCGGGACAGGGAACAAACGAGCAGTACTTC
V: TRBV7-8; J: TRBJ1-6; D: TRBD1; CDR3: CASSLTQGRNSPLHF; DNA: TGTGCCAGCAGCTTAACACAGGGGAGAAATTCACCCCTCCACTTT
V: TRBV19; J: TRBJ2-6; D: -; CDR3: CASRTGLPGANVLTF; DNA: TGTGCCAGTAGGACGGGGCTCCCTGGGGCCAACGTCCTGACTTTC